A selection of T cell receptor beta chains follows, all from one sample in a study of blood T cell repertoires in COVID-19. The method was immunoSEQ multiplex PCR; TCRdb's version includes in-frame clones alone and lacks a portion of them. Of some 260,000 clones in the sample, 60% to 75% are singletons; the top ten hold around 3.4%. The sequencing sample was made of peripheral blood. The origin of the receptors is a woman of 80 years or more with acute or convalescent COVID-19. Each CDR3 is given with its conserved first and last residue. D genes are given only for firm matches. Clone size is given for some rows only: seen once, a few or many times, or a class if the clone is expanded.

NA,TRBD1,TRBV15,TRBJ2-7,CATSTPTGQGAYEQYF,TGTGCCACCAGCACCCCGACGGGGCAGGGGGCCTACGAGCAGTACTTC
NA,NA,TRBV10-2,TRBJ2-1,CASSGQGGEQFF,TGCGCCAGCTCAGGTCAGGGCGGCGAGCAGTTCTTC
NA,NA,TRBV7-2,TRBJ1-1,CASSRGWGHLGNTEAFF,TGTGCCAGCAGCAGGGGGTGGGGGCATTTAGGGAACACTGAAGCTTTCTTT
NA,TRBD1,TRBV29-1,TRBJ2-1,CSVHRDRVVFF,TGCAGCGTTCACCGGGACAGGGTGGTGTTCTTC
NA,TRBD1,TRBV30,TRBJ2-7,CAWSVSQGANEQYF,TGTGCCTGGAGTGTAAGCCAGGGGGCGAACGAGCAGTACTTC
NA,NA,TRBV6-5,TRBJ2-7,CASRPGHEFSYEQYF,TGTGCCAGCAGGCCCGGACACGAGTTTTCCTACGAGCAGTACTTC
NA,NA,TRBV5-5,TRBJ2-7,CASSLYERTLEQYF,TGTGCCAGCAGCTTGTATGAGCGGACCCTCGAGCAGTACTTC
NA,NA,TRBV6-5,TRBJ2-1,CASREHGGSYNEQFF,TGTGCCAGCAGAGAGCACGGGGGCTCCTACAATGAGCAGTTCTTC
NA,TRBD1,TRBV28,TRBJ2-7,CASSRGGTGTYEQYF,TGTGCCAGCAGTCGGGGCGGGACAGGAACCTACGAGCAGTACTTC
few,NA,TRBV19,TRBJ2-6,CASKVAVGANVLTF,TGTGCCAGTAAGGTCGCGGTTGGGGCCAACGTCCTGACTTTC
NA,TRBD2,TRBV5-4,TRBJ2-2,CASRREGPGELFF,TGTGCCAGCAGGCGGGAGGGCCCCGGGGAGCTGTTTTTT
few,NA,TRBV7-7,TRBJ2-2,CASSAGSFGTGELFF,TGTGCCAGCAGCGCTGGGTCCTTCGGGACCGGGGAGCTGTTTTTT
NA,NA,TRBV3-1/TRBV3-2,TRBJ2-7,CASSQVGTGNSYEQYF,TGTGCCAGCAGCCAAGTTGGGACTGGTAACTCCTACGAGCAGTACTTC
once,NA,TRBV19,TRBJ1-1,CASRNSGGTEAFF,TGTGCCAGTAGGAACTCAGGTGGGACTGAAGCTTTCTTT
few,TRBD1,TRBV7-9,TRBJ2-6,CASSYRGVVGGANVLTF,TGTGCCAGCAGCTACAGGGGGGTCGTAGGTGGGGCCAACGTCCTGACTTTC
few,TRBD2,TRBV19,TRBJ2-3,CASSPLEAGLTDTQYF,TGTGCCAGTAGTCCACTTGAAGCGGGACTCACAGATACGCAGTATTTT
NA,NA,TRBV5-1,TRBJ1-1,CASSFQENTEAFF,TGCGCCAGCAGCTTCCAGGAGAACACTGAAGCTTTCTTT
NA,TRBD1,TRBV5-5,TRBJ1-1,CASNQGAPMMNTEAFF,TGTGCCAGCAACCAGGGGGCCCCTATGATGAACACTGAAGCTTTCTTT
few,TRBD2,TRBV6-5,TRBJ2-1,CASSQIAGGPNEQFF,TGTGCCAGCAGCCAAATAGCGGGAGGACCCAATGAGCAGTTCTTC
few,NA,TRBV3-1/TRBV3-2,TRBJ1-5,CASSQYGSEGGNQPQHF,TGTGCCAGCAGCCAATACGGGTCAGAGGGGGGCAATCAGCCCCAGCATTTT
NA,TRBD1,TRBV6-5,TRBJ1-3,CASSYDRGPGNTIYF,TGTGCCAGCAGCTACGACAGGGGCCCTGGAAACACCATATATTTT
NA,NA,TRBV5-1,TRBJ1-1,CASSLGGGSEEAFF,TGCGCCAGCAGCTTGGGAGGAGGGAGTGAGGAAGCTTTCTTT
NA,NA,TRBV5-1,TRBJ2-5,CASSLATAGLQETQYF,TGCGCCAGCAGCTTGGCGACGGCGGGCCTCCAAGAGACCCAGTACTTC
NA,NA,TRBV7-3,TRBJ1-1,CASSLGHWGVTEAFF,TGTGCCAGCAGCTTAGGTCATTGGGGGGTAACTGAAGCTTTCTTT
NA,NA,TRBV7-2,TRBJ1-1,CASSVQGGMNTEAFF,TGTGCCAGCAGCGTACAGGGAGGGATGAACACTGAAGCTTTCTTT
NA,TRBD1,TRBV6-2/TRBV6-3,TRBJ1-2,CASSASGGRVYGYTF,TGTGCCAGCAGTGCCTCAGGGGGCCGGGTCTATGGCTACACCTTC
NA,TRBD1,TRBV5-1,TRBJ2-1,CASSLGRAGGYYNEQFF,TGCGCCAGCAGCTTGGGCCGCGCAGGGGGCTACTACAATGAGCAGTTCTTC
few,TRBD1,TRBV18,TRBJ1-6,CASSPTGTGGSPLHF,TGTGCCAGCTCACCGACCGGGACAGGGGGTTCACCCCTCCACTTT
NA,TRBD1,TRBV7-9,TRBJ1-6,CASSFGTGILAPLHF,TGTGCCAGCAGCTTCGGGACAGGGATCCTGGCACCCCTCCACTTT
NA,NA,TRBV7-2,TRBJ2-3,CASSFPGDTQYF,TGTGCCAGCAGCTTCCCCGGAGATACGCAGTATTTT
NA,NA,TRBV6-1,TRBJ1-5,CASSAGQQMYSNQPQHF,TGTGCCAGCAGTGCTGGGCAGCAAATGTATAGCAATCAGCCCCAGCATTTT
NA,TRBD1,TRBV4-3,TRBJ2-1,CASSQPGQVDEQFF,TGCGCCAGCAGCCAACCGGGACAGGTCGATGAGCAGTTCTTC
NA,NA,TRBV3-1/TRBV3-2,TRBJ2-5,CASSQPGLTTEETQYF,TGTGCCAGCAGCCAACCGGGACTCACGACAGAAGAGACCCAGTACTTC
NA,NA,TRBV10-3,TRBJ1-6,CAISGGRAGTPNSPLHF,TGTGCCATCAGTGGGGGGAGAGCCGGGACTCCAAATTCACCCCTCCACTTT
NA,TRBD1,TRBV5-4,TRBJ2-1,CASSSQDRGHNEQFF,TGTGCCAGCAGTTCCCAGGACAGGGGGCACAATGAGCAGTTCTTC